The 20 T cell receptor beta chains below come from one sample, sequenced in a study of cytomegalovirus exposure and HLA in healthy donors. PCR involved 60 Vbeta and 13 Jbeta primers. TCRdb keeps only in-frame clones here, not all; method: immunoSEQ multiplex PCR. The top ten clones hold approximately 10% of a sample with 120,000 or so clones, approximately 80% of them seen once. The sample was PBMCs. The receptors stem from a young man in good health and CMV-seropositive.

The chain carries TRBV5-4 and TRBJ2-7, with D maybe TRBD2 (6 bases). Per the germline V gene, CDR1 is SGHNT and CDR2 is YYREEE (reference sequence). Trimming shortened V by 4 bases and J by 0 bases, and 14 bases separated the two germline ends. The CDR3 spans 15 residues. CDR3 region: CASSRLEDLSYEQYF. CDR3 sequence (DNA): TGTGCCAGCAGCAGACTAGAGGATCTCTCCTACGAGCAGTACTTC.

V and J are TRBV15 and TRBJ2-3, with TRBD2 as a possible D gene (6 bases). Germline CDR1 is LNHNV and CDR2 is YYDKDF (reference sequence). The CDR3 extends over 13 amino acids. Trimming left V 5 bases short and J 2 bases short, with 8 bases between. The chain's CDR3 is CATSGRFTDTQYF. The CDR3 nucleotides read TGTGCCACCAGCGGGAGGTTCACAGATACGCAGTATTTT.

The CDR3: CASSEWGGDQPQHF. The CDR3, as DNA: TGTGCCAGCAGTGAATGGGGAGGGGATCAGCCCCAGCATTTT. The chain employs TRBV6-1 and TRBJ1-5, with D possibly TRBD1 on 5 matching bases. Germline assignment: CDR1 MNHNS and CDR2 SASEGT. V was trimmed by 2 bases and J by 5 bases, leaving 10 bases between them. The CDR3 consists of 14 residues.

This chain connects TRBV2 to TRBJ2-5; TRBD2 aligns across 8 bases. The V segment lost 2 bases and the J segment 2 bases; nucleotides outside the gene matches: 16. The CDR3 is 19 amino acids. CDR1 is SNHLY and CDR2 is FYNNEI in the germline V gene. In DNA, the CDR3 is TGTGCCAGCAGTGAATATGGGACTAGGGGGGTGAGTGAGCAAGAGACCCAGTACTTC. Protein product: CASSEYGTRGVSEQETQYF.

This clone was seen more than once but under ten times. The V gene is TRBV13, the J gene TRBJ2-1; TRBD2 aligns across 11 bases. Germline loops: CDR1 PRHDT, CDR2 FYEKMQ (reference sequence). V trimming: 4 bases; J trimming: 9 bases; junction bases outside the gene matches: 17. The CDR3 sequence is 18 residues long. CDR3 residues: CASSSMRGSGGALGEQFF. The CDR3 coding sequence is TGTGCCAGCAGCTCGATGCGGGGTAGCGGGGGGGCCCTGGGTGAGCAGTTCTTC.

This clone was detected only a few times. The chain carries TRBV7-6 and TRBJ2-3; no reliable D call. The CDR3 has 15 residues. V lost 1 base to trimming and J lost 0 bases, with 8 bases between them. Germline V gene sequence: CDR1 SGHVS, CDR2 FNYEAQ. The CDR3 here is CASSLVAASTDTQYF. CDR3 DNA sequence: TGTGCCAGCAGCTTAGTTGCAGCGAGCACAGATACGCAGTATTTT.

The J gene is TRBJ2-3, the V gene TRBV7-2, with D perhaps TRBD1 (5 bases). The CDR3 is 16 amino acids. The germline V gene encodes CDR1 SGHTA and CDR2 FQGNSA. V was pared by 3 bases and J by 0 bases, with 13 bases between. This chain's CDR3 is CASSLLVGPSTDTQYF. CDR3 sequence (DNA): TGTGCCAGCAGCTTGTTGGTGGGGCCTAGCACAGATACGCAGTATTTT.

The chain couples TRBV9 to TRBJ2-1; D is possibly TRBD2 (5 bases). The CDR3 loop spans 15 amino acids. CDR1 and CDR2 (germline): SGDLS, YYNGEE. Trimming cost V 6 bases and J 5 bases, with 18 bases left between them. CDR3 in amino acids: CASTVEGRRDNEQFF. The CDR3 coding sequence is TGTGCCAGCACCGTTGAGGGCAGGAGAGACAATGAGCAGTTCTTC.

A few counts support this clone. This chain connects TRBV10-3 to TRBJ1-1; 8 nucleotides align to TRBD1. This CDR3 is 14 amino acids long. J gave up 3 bases and V 10 bases, and 10 bases lay outside the gene matches. The germline V gene has CDR1 ENHRY and CDR2 SYGVKD. The CDR3 sequence: CATLAGTGYTEAFF. Written as DNA, the CDR3 is TGTGCCACCCTCGCCGGGACAGGCTACACTGAAGCTTTCTTT.

The V gene is TRBV7-9, the J gene TRBJ1-5; 9 bases are a match to TRBD1. Germline V gene sequence: CDR1 SEHNR, CDR2 FQNEAQ (reference sequence). V was pared by 5 bases and J by 3 bases, with 2 bases of the junction left unmatched. The CDR3 spans 14 residues. CDR3 amino acids: CASSQQGANQPQHF. In DNA form, the CDR3 reads TGTGCCAGCAGCCAACAGGGGGCCAATCAGCCCCAGCATTTT.

This clone came up a few times. This chain connects TRBV27 to TRBJ2-7; D is undetermined. V lost 4 bases and J 0 bases, leaving 13 bases between the germline ends. The CDR3 length is 15 residues. Germline V gene sequence: CDR1 MNHEY, CDR2 SMNVEV (reference sequence). CDR3 amino acids: CASSYTAATSYEQYF. Here the CDR3 DNA reads TGTGCCAGCAGTTATACAGCCGCTACCTCCTACGAGCAGTACTTC.

The rearrangement links TRBV19 to TRBJ2-5; TRBD1 matches 7 bases. After removal of 4 bases from V and 2 bases from J, the junction contained 4 bases not matched to a gene. Germline lookup yields CDR1 LNHDA and CDR2 SQIVND (reference sequence). The CDR3 is made up of 14 amino acids. CDR3: CASSTYRGQETQYF. For the CDR3, the DNA is TGTGCCAGTAGTACCTACAGGGGACAAGAGACCCAGTACTTC. Combining the CDR3 with reference TRBV19 and TRBJ2-5 gives the whole variable domain DGGITQSPKYLFRKEGQNVTLSCEQNLNHDAMYWYRQDPGQGLRLIYYSQIVNDFQKGDIAEGYSVSREKKESFPLTVTSAQKNPTAFYLCASSTYRGQETQYFGPGTRLLVL.

V is TRBV28 and J is TRBJ2-5, with D perhaps TRBD2 (6 bases). V was trimmed by 8 bases and J by 8 bases, leaving 18 bases between them. CDR3 size: 13 residues. The germline CDR1 and CDR2 sequences are MDHEN and SYDVKM. The CDR3 bases are TGTGCCAGCGGTGGGACTCTTGGTCGTACCCAGTACTTC. Its translation is CASGGTLGRTQYF. The whole variable domain, filled in from reference TRBV28 and TRBJ2-5, reads DVKVTQSSRYLVKRTGEKVFLECVQDMDHENMFWYRQDPGLGLRLIYFSYDVKMKEKGDIPEGYSVSREKKERFSLILESASTNQTSMYLCASGGTLGRTQYFGPGTRLLVL.

This clone has a handful of counts. The junction does not match germline at one end; this may be a read error. The same CDR3 is also encoded by other DNA sequences in this sample. The chain joins TRBV7-9 to TRBJ1-4; D is unclear. The CDR3 is 18 amino acids. Germline V gene data show CDR1 as SEHNR and CDR2 as FQNEAQ (reference sequence). The DNA for the CDR3 is TGTTCCAGCAGCTATAGGAAGGACTCACAAGCAACTAATGAAAAACTGTTTTTC. Its protein product is CSSSYRKDSQATNEKLFF.

The chain combines TRBV9 with TRBJ2-1; D is unclear. Per germline, CDR1 SGDLS and CDR2 YYNGEE. CDR3 length: 15 residues. The V and J ends lost 3 bases and 0 bases respectively, with 10 bases between them. Written as DNA, the CDR3 is TGTGCCAGCAGCGGCTGGGCTGACTCCTACAATGAGCAGTTCTTC. It translates to CASSGWADSYNEQFF.

The chain joins TRBV9 to TRBJ1-1; TRBD1 matches 11 bases. This CDR3 has 14 amino acids. In germline, CDR1 is SGDLS, CDR2 YYNGEE. Trimming removed 4 bases from V and 3 bases from J; junction bases left unmatched: 2. CDR3 loop: CASSQGQGDTEAFF. The DNA for the CDR3 is TGTGCCAGCAGCCAGGGACAGGGGGACACTGAAGCTTTCTTT. Variable domain in full (rest from reference TRBV9 and TRBJ1-1): DSGVTQTPKHLITATGQRVTLRCSPRSGDLSVYWYQQSLDQGLQFLIQYYNGEERAKGNILERFSAQQFPDLHSELNLSSLELGDSALYFCASSQGQGDTEAFFGQGTRLTVV.

This chain joins TRBV12-5 and TRBJ2-3, with D unresolved. The CDR3 is 13 residues long. Trimming removed 1 base at V and 4 bases at J, with 6 bases between. Germline V CDR1 and CDR2: LGHNT, FRNRAP. In DNA form, the CDR3 reads TGTGCTAGTGGTTTGGGGAGCGCAGATACGCAGTATTTT. It is translated as CASGLGSADTQYF.

The V gene is TRBV27, the J gene TRBJ2-7, with 9 nucleotides matching TRBD1. The V gene's germline CDR1 is MNHEY and CDR2 SMNVEV (reference sequence). CDR3 length equals 14 residues. J lost 4 bases, V lost 6 bases, and 7 bases had no gene match. Written as DNA, the CDR3 is TGTGCCAGCAGCGCCGGGACAGGGCTATACGAGCAGTACTTC. It is translated as CASSAGTGLYEQYF.

The chain combines TRBV27 with TRBJ1-1; the match to TRBD1 covers 8 bases. V lost 4 bases and J lost 4; bases outside the gene matches: 8. Germline V gives CDR1 MNHEY, CDR2 SMNVEV (reference sequence). This CDR3 comprises 15 residues. The CDR3 loop reads CASSSRTGSGTEAFF. The CDR3 DNA reads TGTGCCAGCAGTTCCAGGACAGGGTCAGGCACTGAAGCTTTCTTT.

This chain uses TRBV18 with TRBJ1-6; no definite D call. The CDR3 spans 13 residues. The V gene lost 3 bases and the J gene lost 9 bases, with 9 bases spanning the gap. Germline loops: CDR1 KGHSH, CDR2 LQKENI. For the CDR3, the DNA is TGTGCCAGCTCACCGGCAGGAAGTTCACCCCTCCACTTT. As protein: CASSPAGSSPLHF.